This entry lists 24 T cell receptor beta chains sequenced from one sample in a study of blood T cell repertoires in COVID-19 (dated by TCRdb to 2020 to 2022). Libraries came from the immunoSEQ multiplex PCR assay. TCRdb took over this immuneACCESS table, retaining in-frame rearrangements with V and J assigned. Such tables are incomplete; in checked studies, under half of the missing clones stem from an unresolved V gene, and the remainder is unexplained. The sample profile shows almost 250,000 clones; roughly 91% of them were found once. The ten largest clones represent 4.1% of the sample. The sequencing input was PBMCs or T cells enriched from blood (not recorded which). The receptor set was obtained from a woman aged 25 to 39 who had recovered from COVID-19.

The rearrangement uses TRBV5-1 and TRBJ2-1; 8 positions agree with TRBD1. V dropped 3 bases and J dropped 7; count of bases not matched to a gene: 6. CDR1 is SGHRS, CDR2 YFSETQ, per germline. This CDR3 contains 14 residues. CDR3 sequence reads: CASSWTGPGNEQFF. In DNA form, the CDR3 reads TGCGCCAGCAGCTGGACAGGGCCCGGTAATGAGCAGTTCTTC.

This chain connects TRBV7-8 to TRBJ2-7; a possible D gene is TRBD1 (5 bases). V gave up 2 bases and J gave up 2 bases, with 13 bases separating them. Germline assignment: CDR1 SGHVS and CDR2 FQNEAQ. The CDR3 loop spans 15 amino acids. The CDR3 region has the DNA TGTGCCAGCAGCTTACGGCTAGTAGGGGCCTACGAGCAGTACTTC. Translating gives CASSLRLVGAYEQYF. The variable domain in full, with the rest retrieved from reference TRBV7-8 and TRBJ2-7, is GAGVSQSPRYKVAKRGQDVALRCDPISGHVSLFWYQQALGQGPEFLTYFQNEAQLDKSGLPSDRFFAERPEGSVSTLKIQRTQQEDSAVYLCASSLRLVGAYEQYFGPGTRLTVT.

The V call is TRBV6-5, the J call TRBJ2-7, with a weak D call TRBD1 (5 bases). Germline V gene lookup returns CDR1 MNHEY and CDR2 SVGAGI. CDR3 length equals 14 residues. Between the trimmed V and J ends, which lost 7 bases and 3 bases, there was a span of 16 bases. The CDR3 DNA is TGTGCCAGCACAAGGTCGCAGGGTGGCTACGAGCAGTACTTC. Translating gives CASTRSQGGYEQYF.

This chain uses TRBV9 with TRBJ1-2; maybe TRBD1 (6 bases). Germline V gene lookup returns CDR1 SGDLS and CDR2 YYNGEE. The CDR3 has 14 amino acids. V was cut by 2 bases and J by 7 bases, with 15 bases left in between. The chain's CDR3 is CASSVPTGHIGYTF. In DNA form, the CDR3 reads TGTGCCAGCAGCGTTCCTACAGGGCACATTGGCTACACCTTC.

The chain has TRBV6-2 or TRBV6-3 and TRBJ1-2; D perhaps matches TRBD1 (6 bases). The CDR3 spans 13 residues. Germline CDR1 reads MNHEY; CDR2 reads SVGEGT. V was trimmed by 2 bases and J by 7 bases, leaving 11 bases between them. This chain's CDR3 is CASSYRAGVGYTF. In DNA, the CDR3 is TGTGCCAGCAGTTACCGGGCAGGGGTTGGCTACACCTTC.

The chain is built from TRBV2 and TRBJ1-1; TRBD1 is a possible D gene (5 bases). This CDR3 is 13 amino acids long. Germline V CDR1 and CDR2: SNHLY, FYNNEI. Trimming took 7 bases from V and 2 from J, leaving 11 bases between them. The DNA of the CDR3 is TGTGCCAGCACTGCAGGGTCCAACACTGAAGCTTTCTTT. Residues: CASTAGSNTEAFF.

The rearrangement joins TRBV7-9 to TRBJ1-2; possible D gene TRBD1, 5 bases. V lost 2 bases, J lost 8 bases, and 15 bases lay in between. Germline CDR1 and CDR2: SEHNR and FQNEAQ (reference sequence). The CDR3 has 14 residues. CDR3 coding DNA: TGTGCCAGCAGCTTATCCCAGTGGGGGGACGGCTACACCTTC. It encodes CASSLSQWGDGYTF.

The rearrangement joins TRBV19 to TRBJ1-5, with 7 bases matching TRBD1. CDR3 length: 15 residues. CDR1 is LNHDA and CDR2 is SQIVND in the germline V gene (reference sequence). Unmatched junction bases numbered 7, after V lost 7 bases and J lost 1 base. CDR3 loop: CASIPQGGSNQPQHF. The CDR3 DNA reads TGTGCCAGTATTCCCCAGGGGGGAAGCAATCAGCCCCAGCATTTT. The full variable domain, in which reference TRBV19 and TRBJ1-5 provide the parts outside the CDR3, is DGGITQSPKYLFRKEGQNVTLSCEQNLNHDAMYWYRQDPGQGLRLIYYSQIVNDFQKGDIAEGYSVSREKKESFPLTVTSAQKNPTAFYLCASIPQGGSNQPQHFGDGTRLSIL.

The chain uses TRBV14 and TRBJ1-3; 7 bases fit TRBD1. V lost 4 bases to trimming and J lost 6 bases; unmatched junction nucleotides: 9. The CDR3 covers 15 residues. Per the germline V gene, CDR1 is SGHDN and CDR2 is FVKESK. CDR3 protein: CASSLDREVSNTIYF. The CDR3 DNA follows: TGTGCCAGCAGCCTCGACAGGGAAGTTTCAAACACCATATATTTT.

The V gene is TRBV19, the J gene TRBJ1-5; tentatively, D is TRBD1 (6 bases). Germline loops: CDR1 LNHDA, CDR2 SQIVND (reference sequence). The CDR3 has 16 residues. The V gene lost 3 bases and the J gene lost 6 bases, with 18 bases spanning the gap. CDR3 amino acids: CASSMRGGYDGQPQHF. As DNA, the CDR3 is TGTGCCAGTAGTATGAGGGGGGGTTACGACGGTCAGCCCCAGCATTTT.

The gene calls are TRBV28 and TRBJ2-2; D uncertain. This CDR3 comprises 15 residues. The V gene's germline CDR1 is MDHEN and CDR2 SYDVKM. V lost 4 bases and J lost 0, with 9 bases in between. In DNA form, the CDR3 reads TGTGCCAGCAGTTCCCGCTGGCCGAACACCGGGGAGCTGTTTTTT. This sequence encodes CASSSRWPNTGELFF.

This clone showed up just once. This chain joins TRBV6-5 and TRBJ1-6; D possibly corresponds to TRBD1 (6 bases). V gave up 7 bases and J gave up 10 bases, with 14 bases separating them. Germline CDR1 and CDR2: MNHEY and SVGAGI. The CDR3 totals 13 residues. The CDR3 region has the DNA TGTGCCAGCATCCTACAGGGATACTCACCCCTCCACTTT. Protein: CASILQGYSPLHF.

The chain has TRBV19 and TRBJ1-1, with D perhaps TRBD1 (6 bases). V lost 9 bases to trimming and J lost 4 bases, with 21 bases between them. The CDR3 is 15 amino acids. Germline CDR1 LNHDA, CDR2 SQIVND (reference sequence). CDR3 sequence: CASSLTGGRGTEAFF. CDR3 nucleotides: TGTGCCAGCTCACTGACGGGGGGGCGGGGCACTGAAGCTTTCTTT.

The rearrangement uses TRBV7-9 and TRBJ1-1; D gene uncertain. The V end lost 2 bases, the J end lost 7 bases, and 14 bases lay between the germline ends. The CDR3 has 14 residues. Per the germline V gene, CDR1 is SEHNR and CDR2 is FQNEAQ (reference sequence). This CDR3 is CASSLFPREVEAFF. The CDR3 DNA follows: TGTGCCAGCAGCTTATTTCCCCGGGAAGTTGAAGCTTTCTTT.

This chain connects TRBV5-1 to TRBJ2-1; no definite D call. The CDR3 has 14 residues. With 0 bases removed from V and 5 bases from J, the gap between germline ends came to 9 bases. CDR1 is SGHRS, CDR2 YFSETQ, per germline. The CDR3 sequence is CASSLDGDDNEQFF. In DNA form, the CDR3 reads TGCGCCAGCAGCTTGGACGGAGATGACAATGAGCAGTTCTTC.

The chain is built from TRBV24-1 and TRBJ2-1, with 8 bases identical to TRBD2. Unmatched junction bases numbered 8, after V lost 6 bases and J lost 8 bases. The V gene's germline CDR1 is KGHDR and CDR2 SFDVKD. The CDR3 spans 14 residues. This CDR3 reads CATSLSGKVYEQFF. The CDR3 nucleotides read TGTGCCACCAGTCTTAGCGGGAAGGTCTATGAGCAGTTCTTC.

The V call is TRBV19, the J call TRBJ1-6; D is possibly TRBD1 (6 bases). Trimming stripped 1 base from V and 8 bases from J, with 12 bases between. The germline V gene has CDR1 LNHDA and CDR2 SQIVND (reference sequence). CDR3 length: 15 amino acids. Here the CDR3 reads CASSIVGGLDSPLHF. The CDR3 coding sequence is TGTGCCAGTAGTATAGTTGGGGGCTTGGATTCACCCCTCCACTTT.

The V gene is TRBV7-3, the J gene TRBJ2-1, with TRBD2 matching over 8 bases. The CDR3 length is 16 residues. The germline V gene has CDR1 SGHTA and CDR2 FQGTGA. After removal of 3 bases from V and 8 bases from J, the junction contained 12 bases not matched to a gene. The CDR3 coding sequence is TGTGCCAGCAGCTTCTCGACCGGGACTAGAGTTGATGAGCAGTTCTTC. This translates into CASSFSTGTRVDEQFF.

The V and J genes are TRBV6-5 and TRBJ2-1; a possible D gene is TRBD2 (6 bases). Germline V CDR1 and CDR2: MNHEY, SVGAGI. V was shortened by 2 bases and J by 4 bases, with 12 bases between the two germline ends. The CDR3 is 15 residues long. The CDR3 protein is CASSYRRDLYNEQFF. The CDR3 coding sequence is TGTGCCAGCAGTTACCGGAGGGACTTGTACAATGAGCAGTTCTTC.

V is TRBV14 and J is TRBJ1-4; TRBD1 is a possible D gene (6 bases). CDR3 size: 15 residues. Deletions cut 0 bases from V and 2 bases from J, with 7 bases between. Germline values: CDR1 SGHDN, CDR2 FVKESK. The CDR3 sequence: CASSQEQGTNEKLFF. In DNA form, the CDR3 reads TGTGCCAGCAGCCAAGAACAGGGTACTAATGAAAAACTGTTTTTT.

V gene TRBV4-3 combines with J gene TRBJ1-3; 9 positions agree with TRBD1. CDR1 is LGHNA, CDR2 YSLEER, per germline. With V trimmed by 1 base and J by 2 bases, 0 bases remained unmatched. CDR3 length: 15 residues. The CDR3 here is CASSQGTGAGNTIYF. CDR3 DNA: TGCGCCAGCAGCCAAGGGACAGGGGCTGGAAACACCATATATTTT.

This chain joins TRBV4-2 and TRBJ1-1; unclear D gene. Trimming took 7 bases from V and 0 from J, leaving 15 bases between them. Germline values: CDR1 LGHNA, CDR2 YNFKEQ. This CDR3 has 15 residues. CDR3 in amino acids: CASNLNAQLNTEAFF. CDR3 nucleotide sequence: TGTGCCAGCAACCTTAATGCACAGCTGAACACTGAAGCTTTCTTT.

The chain employs TRBV7-6 and TRBJ2-5; TRBD2 might be the D (7 bases). V gave up 2 bases and J gave up 5 bases, with 12 bases separating them. CDR3 length: 14 amino acids. CDR1 is SGHVS and CDR2 is FNYEAQ in the germline V gene. CDR3 coding DNA: TGTGCCAGCAGCTTACGGGGGGCGGTGGAGACCCAGTACTTC. The encoded protein is CASSLRGAVETQYF.

The chain is built from TRBV12-3 or TRBV12-4 and TRBJ2-1; D remains unclear. Between the trimmed V and J ends, which lost 6 bases and 4 bases, there was a span of 4 bases. The CDR3 is made up of 11 amino acids. As DNA, the CDR3 is TGTGCCAGCAGCATGTACAATGAGCAGTTCTTC. Translated, it gives CASSMYNEQFF.